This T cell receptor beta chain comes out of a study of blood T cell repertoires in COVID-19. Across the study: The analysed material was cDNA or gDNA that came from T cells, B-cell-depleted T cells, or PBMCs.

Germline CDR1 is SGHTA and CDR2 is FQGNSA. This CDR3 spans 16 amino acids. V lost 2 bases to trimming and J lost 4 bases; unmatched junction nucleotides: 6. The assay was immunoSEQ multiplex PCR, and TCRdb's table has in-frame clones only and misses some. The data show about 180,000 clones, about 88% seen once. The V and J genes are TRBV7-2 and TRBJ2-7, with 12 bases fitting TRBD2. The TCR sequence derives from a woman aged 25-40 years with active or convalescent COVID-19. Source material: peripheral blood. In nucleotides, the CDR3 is TGTGCCAGCAGCTTATCCACTAGCGGGAGGCGGTACGAGCAGTACTTC. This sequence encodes CASSLSTSGRRYEQYF.